These 22 T cell receptor beta chains were all obtained from the same sample, sequenced in a study of CD8+ T cells in alopecia areata. Isolated RNA was reverse transcribed into cDNA used as the sequencing template. TCRdb's copy holds only in-frame clones and misses some; the assay was immunoSEQ multiplex PCR. The table records 150,000 or so clones, more than 45% of them present only once. The source material was CD4+ T cells sorted from blood. These receptors were collected from a human donor with alopecia areata.

This clone has only one observation. The J gene is TRBJ2-3, the V gene TRBV7-2; a weak D match, TRBD1 (5 bases). The V gene's germline CDR1 is SGHTA and CDR2 FQGNSA. V lost 1 base, J lost 2 bases, and 10 bases lay in between. This CDR3 contains 15 residues. The CDR3 reads CASSLGLGATDTQYF. In DNA form, the CDR3 reads TGTGCCAGCAGCTTAGGGCTTGGGGCCACAGATACGCAGTATTTT.

The genes are TRBV5-1 and TRBJ2-1, with 13 nucleotides matching TRBD2. Per the germline V gene, CDR1 is SGHRS and CDR2 is YFSETQ. With V trimmed by 4 bases and J by 8 bases, 3 bases remained unmatched. The CDR3 has 14 amino acids. CDR3 loop: CASSTSGGDHEQFF. The CDR3, as DNA: TGCGCCAGCAGCACTAGCGGGGGGGACCATGAGCAGTTCTTC.

This clone was observed a single time. V usage is TRBV7-8 and J usage is TRBJ2-5; TRBD2 matches 10 bases. Trimming took 5 bases from V and 2 from J; bases not matched to a gene: 11. Germline lookup yields CDR1 SGHVS and CDR2 FQNEAQ. There are 17 residues in the CDR3. This chain's CDR3 is CASSPLSGLAVQETQYF. For the CDR3, the DNA is TGTGCCAGCAGCCCCCTGAGTGGACTAGCGGTTCAAGAGACCCAGTACTTC.

The CDR3 protein is CASQSQPTRLGQGQETQYF. The CDR3 DNA reads TGTGCCAGCCAATCGCAACCCACTCGGTTAGGACAGGGGCAAGAGACCCAGTACTTC. This chain uses TRBV27 with TRBJ2-5, with TRBD1 matching over 9 bases. Germline values: CDR1 MNHEY, CDR2 SMNVEV (reference sequence). The CDR3 runs to 19 residues. V dropped 8 bases and J dropped 2; count of bases not matched to a gene: 21.

This CDR3 is CSVGQGSSGANVLTF. The CDR3 region has the DNA TGCAGCGTGGGACAGGGTAGTTCTGGGGCCAACGTCCTGACTTTC. This sequence joins TRBV29-1 and TRBJ2-6, with TRBD1 identical over 9 bases. With V trimmed by 6 bases and J by 1 base, 4 bases remained unmatched. Germline V gives CDR1 SQVTM, CDR2 ANQGSEA. This CDR3 contains 15 residues.

This chain joins TRBV28 and TRBJ2-1; either TRBD1 or TRBD2 may supply D (5 bases each). CDR1 is MDHEN, CDR2 SYDVKM, per germline. V lost 3 bases and J 10 bases, leaving 25 bases between the germline ends. The CDR3 is 17 residues long. CDR3 residues: CASSFELAIRSGREQFF. The DNA for the CDR3 is TGTGCCAGCAGTTTTGAACTGGCAATTCGGTCGGGACGGGAGCAGTTCTTC.

The rearrangement uses TRBV9 and TRBJ2-5, with D possibly TRBD2 on 6 matching bases. CDR1 is SGDLS, CDR2 YYNGEE, per germline. This CDR3 is 13 amino acids long. V was clipped by 4 bases and J by 1 base, with 8 bases between them. CDR3 sequence (DNA): TGTGCCAGCAGCACGGGACTCCAAGAGACCCAGTACTTC. This sequence encodes CASSTGLQETQYF.

This clone has more than one count but fewer than ten. The chain uses TRBV6-1 and TRBJ2-5, with D perhaps TRBD1 (6 bases). There are 14 residues in the CDR3. Germline V CDR1 and CDR2: MNHNS, SASEGT. The V gene lost 5 bases and the J gene lost 0 bases, with 10 bases spanning the gap. The CDR3 reads CASSPRGYQETQYF. As DNA, the CDR3 is TGTGCCAGCAGTCCCAGGGGATACCAAGAGACCCAGTACTTC.

In its sample, this clone was seen once. The chain uses TRBV7-2 and TRBJ2-1; 9 positions agree with TRBD2. J was trimmed by 0 bases and V by 5 bases; bases with no gene match: 5. Germline CDR1 and CDR2: SGHTA and FQGNSA. The CDR3 is made up of 16 amino acids. Here the CDR3 DNA reads TGTGCCAGCAGCGTCTATAGCGGGAGCTCCTACAATGAGCAGTTCTTC. Translated: CASSVYSGSSYNEQFF.

The chain uses TRBV18 and TRBJ1-1; D uncertain. This CDR3 has 14 residues. Trimming took 3 bases from V and 5 from J, leaving 13 bases between them. CDR1 KGHSH and CDR2 LQKENI come from the germline V gene. Here the CDR3 reads CASSPSMGDTEAFF. CDR3 DNA: TGTGCCAGCTCACCGTCGATGGGAGATACTGAAGCTTTCTTT.

J is TRBJ1-5 and V is TRBV5-6; D might be TRBD1 (6 bases). V was clipped by 4 bases and J by 6 bases, with 14 bases between them. The length of the CDR3 is 14 residues. The germline V gene encodes CDR1 SGHDT and CDR2 YYEEEE. In DNA form, the CDR3 reads TGTGCCAGCAGCGTAAACAGGGTAGCTCAGCCCCAGCATTTT. Its protein is CASSVNRVAQPQHF.

V usage is TRBV2 and J usage is TRBJ1-2; 12 positions agree with TRBD1. The CDR3 totals 15 residues. Germline V gene sequence: CDR1 SNHLY, CDR2 FYNNEI. The junction had 8 bases not matched to a gene; V was cut back by 5 bases and J by 7 bases. Here the CDR3 reads CASSYGTGGSLGYTF. DNA of the CDR3: TGTGCCAGCAGTTACGGGACAGGGGGCTCTCTTGGCTACACCTTC. The whole variable domain, filled in from reference TRBV2 and TRBJ1-2, reads EPEVTQTPSHQVTQMGQEVILRCVPISNHLYFYWYRQILGQKVEFLVSFYNNEISEKSEIFDDQFSVERPDGSNFTLKIRSTKLEDSAMYFCASSYGTGGSLGYTFGSGTRLTVV.

The table lists this clone with a few counts. The rearrangement uses TRBV7-9 and TRBJ1-1; D may be TRBD1 (5 bases). CDR3 size: 14 residues. Trimming removed 5 bases at V and 2 bases at J, with 12 bases between. CDR1 is SEHNR, CDR2 FQNEAQ, per germline (reference sequence). For the CDR3, the DNA is TGTGCCAGCAGCCTCCGGGACGGCAACACTGAAGCTTTCTTT. This translates into CASSLRDGNTEAFF.

The chain employs TRBV20-1 and TRBJ2-3; D is unclear. Trimming shortened V by 3 bases and J by 7 bases, and 8 bases separated the two germline ends. In germline, CDR1 is DFQATT, CDR2 SNEGSKA (reference sequence). The CDR3 runs 11 residues. CDR3 nucleotides: TGCAGTGCTAGCGGCCATAATACGCAGTATTTT. It codes for CSASGHNTQYF.

The V call is TRBV2, the J call TRBJ2-5; 7 bases fit TRBD1. The length of the CDR3 is 13 residues. V dropped 4 bases and J dropped 9; count of bases not matched to a gene: 8. Looked up from germline, CDR1 is SNHLY and CDR2 is FYNNEI. CDR3 nucleotide sequence: TGTGCCAGCAGTGGGGACAGAGGGGCGTCCCAGTACTTC. This codes for CASSGDRGASQYF.

This clone has a handful of counts. The rearrangement joins TRBV18 to TRBJ2-7, with D possibly TRBD1 on 6 matching bases. The CDR3 loop spans 15 amino acids. V was trimmed by 4 bases and J by 2 bases, leaving 15 bases between them. CDR1 and CDR2 from the germline V gene are KGHSH and LQKENI. The chain's CDR3 is CASSRWDTKAYEQYF. The CDR3 DNA sequence: TGTGCCAGCTCACGCTGGGACACCAAAGCCTACGAGCAGTACTTC.

The rearrangement joins TRBV28 to TRBJ2-5, with 7 positions matching TRBD1. V dropped 7 bases and J dropped 5; count of bases not matched to a gene: 10. The germline CDR1 and CDR2 sequences are MDHEN and SYDVKM. The length of the CDR3 is 14 residues. The CDR3 protein is CASNRQGVSETQYF. The DNA of the CDR3 is TGTGCCAGCAATAGGCAGGGGGTTTCGGAGACCCAGTACTTC.

The rearrangement joins TRBV19 to TRBJ2-2, with TRBD2 identical over 9 bases. The germline gives CDR1 LNHDA, CDR2 SQIVND (reference sequence). Losses at the gene ends were 3 bases for V and 3 bases for J; bases not matched to a gene: 5. CDR3 length: 16 residues. The CDR3 coding sequence is TGTGCCAGTAGTATTAGGGCGGGAGGGCACACCGGGGAGCTGTTTTTT. This translates into CASSIRAGGHTGELFF.

The chain uses TRBV5-1 and TRBJ2-1; D ambiguous. CDR1 and CDR2 (germline): SGHRS, YFSETQ. The CDR3 extends over 13 amino acids. Trimming stripped 5 bases from V and 0 bases from J, with 6 bases between. CDR3 nucleotides: TGCGCCAGCAGACGGGTCTCCTACAATGAGCAGTTCTTC. This codes for CASRRVSYNEQFF.

The V call is TRBV28, the J call TRBJ1-2; 7 bases map to TRBD1. Germline V lookup: CDR1 MDHEN, CDR2 SYDVKM. The CDR3 spans 13 residues. V dropped 6 bases and J dropped 2; count of bases not matched to a gene: 3. The CDR3 sequence: CASSRGGNYGYTF. The CDR3 nucleotides read TGTGCCAGCAGCCGAGGGGGCAACTATGGCTACACCTTC.

This chain uses TRBV6-1 with TRBJ2-7; the D gene is possibly TRBD1 (5 bases). Germline V gene sequence: CDR1 MNHNS, CDR2 SASEGT. V gave up 4 bases and J gave up 2 bases, with 12 bases separating them. The CDR3 has 14 residues. The CDR3 sequence: CASSAGQTTYEQYF. The DNA for the CDR3 is TGTGCCAGCAGTGCTGGACAAACAACCTACGAGCAGTACTTC.

The chain is built from TRBV27 and TRBJ2-5, with D hard to call. V shed 6 bases and J shed 9 bases, with 17 bases lying between them. Germline CDR1 and CDR2: MNHEY and SMNVEV (reference sequence). CDR3 size: 13 residues. CDR3 DNA sequence: TGTGCCAGCAGGAATCCGAGAATTTCGGCCCAGTACTTC. This sequence encodes CASRNPRISAQYF.